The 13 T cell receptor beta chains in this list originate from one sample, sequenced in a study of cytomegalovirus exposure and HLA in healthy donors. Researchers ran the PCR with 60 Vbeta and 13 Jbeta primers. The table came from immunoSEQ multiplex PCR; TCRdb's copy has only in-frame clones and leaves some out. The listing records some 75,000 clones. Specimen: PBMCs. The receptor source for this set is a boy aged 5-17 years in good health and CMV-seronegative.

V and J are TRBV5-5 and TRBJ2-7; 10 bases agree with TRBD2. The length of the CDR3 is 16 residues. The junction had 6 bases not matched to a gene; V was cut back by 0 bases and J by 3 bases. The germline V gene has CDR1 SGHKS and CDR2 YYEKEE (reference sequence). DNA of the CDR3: TGTGCCAGCAGCTTGGGGGGAGGACTAGCGGACTACGAGCAGTACTTC. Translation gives CASSLGGGLADYEQYF.

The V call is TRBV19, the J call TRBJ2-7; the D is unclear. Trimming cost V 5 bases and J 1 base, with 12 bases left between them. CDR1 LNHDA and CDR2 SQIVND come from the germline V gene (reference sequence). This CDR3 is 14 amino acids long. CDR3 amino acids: CASSPVQTSYEQYF. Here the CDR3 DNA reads TGTGCCAGTAGTCCTGTCCAGACTTCCTACGAGCAGTACTTC.

CDR3 sequence: CASSQRLAGSLNQETQYF. Here the CDR3 DNA reads TGTGCCAGCAGCCAACGACTAGCGGGATCCTTAAACCAAGAGACCCAGTACTTC. The chain is built from TRBV4-2 and TRBJ2-5, with 11 nucleotides matching TRBD2. The CDR3 runs to 18 residues. Germline-derived CDR1 and CDR2 are LGHNA and YNFKEQ. After removal of 2 bases from V and 0 bases from J, the junction contained 8 bases not matched to a gene.

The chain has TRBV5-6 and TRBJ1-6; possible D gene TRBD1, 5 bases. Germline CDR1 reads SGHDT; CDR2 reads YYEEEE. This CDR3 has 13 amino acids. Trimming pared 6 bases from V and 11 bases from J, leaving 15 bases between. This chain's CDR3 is CASTRARVPPLHF. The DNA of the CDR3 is TGTGCCAGCACCCGCGCCAGGGTTCCACCCCTCCACTTT.

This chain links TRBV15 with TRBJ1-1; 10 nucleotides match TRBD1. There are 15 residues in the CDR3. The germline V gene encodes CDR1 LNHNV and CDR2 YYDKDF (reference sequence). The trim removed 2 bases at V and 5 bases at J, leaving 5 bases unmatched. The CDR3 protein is CATSRSGTGVTEAFF. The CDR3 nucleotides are TGTGCCACCAGCAGATCCGGGACAGGGGTTACTGAAGCTTTCTTT.

CDR3 coding DNA: TGTGCCAGCTCACCCTCGGCGACAGCGAACACTGAAGCTTTCTTT. Amino acids: CASSPSATANTEAFF. This sequence joins TRBV18 and TRBJ1-1; a weak D match, TRBD1 (5 bases). Germline V gene data show CDR1 as KGHSH and CDR2 as LQKENI. This CDR3 comprises 15 residues. V shed 3 bases and J shed 1 base, with 12 bases lying between them.

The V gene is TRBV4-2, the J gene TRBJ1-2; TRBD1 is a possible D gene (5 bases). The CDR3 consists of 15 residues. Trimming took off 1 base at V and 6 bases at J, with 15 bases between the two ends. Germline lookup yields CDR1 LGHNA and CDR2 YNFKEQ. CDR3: CASSQGGGGDHGYTF. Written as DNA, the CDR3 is TGTGCCAGCAGCCAAGGAGGCGGGGGGGATCATGGCTACACCTTC.

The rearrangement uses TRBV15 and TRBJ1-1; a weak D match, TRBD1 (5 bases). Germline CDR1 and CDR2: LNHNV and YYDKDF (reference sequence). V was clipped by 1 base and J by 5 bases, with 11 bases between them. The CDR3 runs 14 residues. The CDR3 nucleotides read TGTGCCACCAGCAGAGCTCGGGAGGGGACTGAAGCTTTCTTT. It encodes CATSRAREGTEAFF.

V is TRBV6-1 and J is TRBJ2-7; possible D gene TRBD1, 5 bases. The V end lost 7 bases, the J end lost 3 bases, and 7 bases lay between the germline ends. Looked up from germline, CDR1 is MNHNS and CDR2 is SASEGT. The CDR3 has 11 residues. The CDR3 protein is CASNRIYEQYF. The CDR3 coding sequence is TGTGCCAGCAACAGGATCTACGAGCAGTACTTC.

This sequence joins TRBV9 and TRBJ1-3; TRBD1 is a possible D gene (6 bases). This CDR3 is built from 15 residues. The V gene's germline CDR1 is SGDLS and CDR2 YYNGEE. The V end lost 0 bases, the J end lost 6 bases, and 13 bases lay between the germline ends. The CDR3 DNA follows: TGTGCCAGCAGCGTAGAAGACAGGAACGAAAACACCATATATTTT. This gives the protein CASSVEDRNENTIYF.

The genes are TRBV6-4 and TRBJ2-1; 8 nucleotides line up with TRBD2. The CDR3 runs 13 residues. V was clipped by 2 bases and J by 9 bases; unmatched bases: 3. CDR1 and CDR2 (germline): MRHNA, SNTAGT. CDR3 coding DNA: TGTGCCAGCAGTGACCGGACTAGCACTGAGCAGTTCTTC. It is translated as CASSDRTSTEQFF.

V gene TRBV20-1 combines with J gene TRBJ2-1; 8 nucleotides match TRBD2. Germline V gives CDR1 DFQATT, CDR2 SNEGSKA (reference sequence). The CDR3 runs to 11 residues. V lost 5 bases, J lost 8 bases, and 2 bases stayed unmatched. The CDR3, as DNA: TGCAGTGCTGCTAGCGGGTATGAGCAGTTCTTC. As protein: CSAASGYEQFF.

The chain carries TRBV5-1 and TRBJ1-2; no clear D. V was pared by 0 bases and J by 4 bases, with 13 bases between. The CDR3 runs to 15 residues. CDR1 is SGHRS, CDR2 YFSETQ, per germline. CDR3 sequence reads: CASSLGQHGVYGYTF. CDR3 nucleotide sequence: TGCGCCAGCAGCTTGGGGCAGCACGGAGTCTATGGCTACACCTTC.